This is a list of T cell receptor beta chains from one sample in a study of cytomegalovirus exposure and HLA in healthy donors. TCRdb's table, derived via immunoSEQ multiplex PCR, lists solely in-frame clones and lacks some. The sample comprises around 140,000 clones, 75% to 85% of which are singletons, and 0.85% to 1.4% rests with the top ten. Sequencing was carried out using PBMCs. Receptor source: a male donor in good health and CMV-seronegative. Each CDR3 is given with its conserved first and last residue. A D gene is named only where the DNA matches it firmly. Some rows mark clone size as missing; the rest say once, few, many or name a class of expanded clone.

j_call: TRBJ1-6
clone_size: few
v_call: TRBV14
d_call: -
cdr3_aa: CASSHGQRNSPLHF
cdr3_nt: TGTGCCAGCAGCCATGGACAGCGGAATTCACCCCTCCACTTT

j_call: TRBJ2-3
clone_size: -
v_call: TRBV10-2
d_call: -
cdr3_aa: CASSESSRQGTQYF
cdr3_nt: TGCGCCAGCAGTGAGTCGTCCCGGCAGGGGACGCAGTATTTT

j_call: TRBJ2-5
clone_size: -
v_call: TRBV5-1
d_call: TRBD1
cdr3_aa: CASSFGTAQETQYF
cdr3_nt: TGCGCCAGCAGCTTCGGGACAGCCCAAGAGACCCAGTACTTC

j_call: TRBJ1-1
clone_size: -
v_call: TRBV29-1
d_call: TRBD1
cdr3_aa: CSAELLGPGQMNTEAFF
cdr3_nt: TGCAGCGCCGAGCTCCTGGGGCCGGGACAGATGAACACTGAAGCTTTCTTT

j_call: TRBJ2-7
clone_size: -
v_call: TRBV5-4
d_call: -
cdr3_aa: CASSLGREEQYF
cdr3_nt: TGTGCCAGCAGCTTGGGGAGAGAGGAGCAGTACTTC

j_call: TRBJ1-1
clone_size: -
v_call: TRBV30
d_call: -
cdr3_aa: CAWSVGEEPNTEAFF
cdr3_nt: TGTGCCTGGAGTGTAGGGGAGGAACCGAACACTGAAGCTTTCTTT

j_call: TRBJ2-2
clone_size: -
v_call: TRBV7-2
d_call: -
cdr3_aa: CASSTGPNTGELFF
cdr3_nt: TGTGCCAGCAGCACCGGTCCGAACACCGGGGAGCTGTTTTTT

j_call: TRBJ1-3
clone_size: -
v_call: TRBV28
d_call: -
cdr3_aa: CASSLGKLSGNTIYF
cdr3_nt: TGTGCCAGCAGTTTAGGTAAACTCTCTGGAAACACCATATATTTT

j_call: TRBJ2-5
clone_size: -
v_call: TRBV7-9
d_call: -
cdr3_aa: CASSLLSYQETQYF
cdr3_nt: TGTGCCAGCAGCTTACTTAGTTACCAAGAGACCCAGTACTTC

j_call: TRBJ1-1
clone_size: -
v_call: TRBV4-3
d_call: -
cdr3_aa: CASSQDLGTLNTEAFF
cdr3_nt: TGCGCCAGCAGCCAAGATCTCGGGACTTTGAACACTGAAGCTTTCTTT